These 28 T cell receptor beta chains were all obtained from the same sample, sequenced in a study of T cell responses to AZD1222 COVID-19 vaccine. Data came from immunoSEQ multiplex PCR; TCRdb stores just in-frame clones and leaves some out. Here the sample spans 100,000 to 120,000 clones, approximately 88% being singletons. Material: peripheral blood, obtained 28 days after the second AZD1222 dose. The source is an adult who received the AZD1222 COVID-19 vaccine.

This clone has a single count. The V gene is TRBV7-2, the J gene TRBJ2-5, with 8 bases aligning to TRBD2. Germline-derived CDR1 and CDR2 are SGHTA and FQGNSA. The junction had 3 bases not matched to a gene; V was cut back by 5 bases and J by 1 base. The CDR3 has 14 amino acids. The CDR3 spells CASSRSGGQETQYF. CDR3 in DNA: TGTGCCAGCAGCCGGAGCGGGGGCCAAGAGACCCAGTACTTC.

The V gene is TRBV28, the J gene TRBJ2-7; D is ambiguous. The ends were cut back, 6 bases at V and 5 bases at J, with 17 bases in the middle. The CDR3 spans 14 residues. The germline V gene has CDR1 MDHEN and CDR2 SYDVKM. CDR3 nucleotides: TGTGCCAGCAGCCTAACCCAGTGGGTCAACGAGCAGTACTTC. Translating it yields CASSLTQWVNEQYF.

The V call is TRBV6-2 or TRBV6-3, the J call TRBJ1-2; no clear D gene. The length of the CDR3 is 12 residues. Looked up from germline, CDR1 is MNHEY and CDR2 is SVGEGT. V lost 5 bases, J lost 1 base, and 5 bases lay in between. DNA of the CDR3: TGTGCCAGCAGTAGTGTTAACTATGGCTACACCTTC. Encoded protein: CASSSVNYGYTF.

The rearrangement uses TRBV7-7 and TRBJ2-2; D may be TRBD1 or TRBD2 (5 bases each). The CDR3 has 16 residues. Per the germline V gene, CDR1 is SSHAT and CDR2 is FNYEAQ (reference sequence). Trimming removed 6 bases from V and 4 bases from J, with 18 bases in between. Written as DNA, the CDR3 is TGTGCCAGCAGTATGGGGACCGGGGCCTCCACCGGGGAGCTGTTTTTT. It translates to CASSMGTGASTGELFF.

The V and J genes are TRBV5-1 and TRBJ2-7, with TRBD1 matching 7 bases. V lost 1 base and J lost 5; bases outside the gene matches: 6. The CDR3 runs 14 residues. CDR1 and CDR2 from the germline V gene are SGHRS and YFSETQ. For the CDR3, the DNA is TGCGCCAGCAGCTTGTCACAGGGGAAACACGAGCAGTACTTC. Its protein product is CASSLSQGKHEQYF.

The chain couples TRBV5-4 to TRBJ1-2; unclear D gene. The CDR3 is 15 residues long. Trimming took off 2 bases at V and 0 bases at J, with 11 bases between the two ends. CDR1 and CDR2 from the germline V gene are SGHNT and YYREEE (reference sequence). CDR3 DNA sequence: TGTGCCAGCAGCTTCGGCGAGTTAGCTAACTATGGCTACACCTTC. It is translated as CASSFGELANYGYTF.

This chain links TRBV5-4 with TRBJ1-1; no reliable D call. Germline V gene data show CDR1 as SGHNT and CDR2 as YYREEE (reference sequence). This CDR3 spans 12 amino acids. V dropped 4 bases and J dropped 2 bases, with 6 bases sitting between them. CDR3 sequence reads: CASSARNTEAFF. CDR3 coding DNA: TGTGCCAGCAGCGCAAGAAACACTGAAGCTTTCTTT. Full variable domain (missing parts from reference TRBV5-4 and TRBJ1-1): ETGVTQSPTHLIKTRGQQVTLRCSSQSGHNTVSWYQQALGQGPQFIFQYYREEENGRGNFPPRFSGLQFPNYSSELNVNALELDDSALYLCASSARNTEAFFGQGTRLTVV.

The chain joins TRBV4-3 to TRBJ2-1, with D uncertain. Germline CDR1 and CDR2: LGHNA and YSLEER. Trimming cost V 4 bases and J 10 bases, with 23 bases left between them. The CDR3 sequence is 16 residues long. The CDR3 loop reads CASSLNPRPKTEEQFF. The CDR3 bases are TGCGCCAGCAGCCTCAATCCGAGACCTAAGACGGAGGAGCAGTTCTTC.

This chain joins TRBV6-5 and TRBJ1-1; D possibly corresponds to TRBD1 (5 bases). The ends were cut back, 2 bases at V and 4 bases at J, with 11 bases in the middle. This CDR3 is built from 14 residues. Germline loops: CDR1 MNHEY, CDR2 SVGAGI. The CDR3 DNA is TGTGCCAGCAGTTACAGAGGGGATGGCACTGAAGCTTTCTTT. Protein product: CASSYRGDGTEAFF.

V and J are TRBV5-6 and TRBJ1-2; possible D gene TRBD1, 6 bases. The CDR3 totals 15 residues. Trimming removed 0 bases from V and 0 bases from J, with 9 bases in between. Germline assignment: CDR1 SGHDT and CDR2 YYEEEE. The CDR3, as DNA: TGTGCCAGCAGCTTGGTGCAGGGGTCTAACTATGGCTACACCTTC. It codes for CASSLVQGSNYGYTF.

The chain has TRBV7-9 and TRBJ1-3, with D perhaps matching TRBD1 (5 bases). V was cut by 5 bases and J by 0 bases, with 11 bases left in between. This CDR3 is 15 amino acids long. Germline CDR1 is SEHNR and CDR2 is FQNEAQ (reference sequence). The CDR3 loop is CASSPPGGSGNTIYF. CDR3 DNA: TGTGCCAGCAGCCCACCGGGGGGCTCTGGAAACACCATATATTTT.

This chain links TRBV10-2 with TRBJ2-5; unclear D gene. The CDR3 sequence is 13 residues long. V was cut by 2 bases and J by 0 bases, with 4 bases left in between. From germline, CDR1 is WSHSY and CDR2 SAAADI. CDR3 protein: CASSEGNQETQYF. The CDR3 bases are TGCGCCAGCAGTGAGGGGAACCAAGAGACCCAGTACTTC.

The rearrangement joins TRBV28 to TRBJ1-2; TRBD1 matches at 10 bases. Unmatched junction bases numbered 13, after V lost 1 base and J lost 8 bases. The V gene's germline CDR1 is MDHEN and CDR2 SYDVKM. The CDR3 runs to 17 residues. The CDR3 here is CASSLYLGTGTGDGYTF. Written as DNA, the CDR3 is TGTGCCAGCAGTTTATATCTCGGGACCGGGACAGGGGACGGCTACACCTTC.

The rearrangement uses TRBV10-1 and TRBJ2-3; possible D gene TRBD2, 6 bases. Trimming removed 7 bases from V and 3 bases from J, with 17 bases in between. Germline CDR1 is WNHNN and CDR2 is SYGVQD (reference sequence). This CDR3 has 15 residues. The CDR3 nucleotides are TGCGCCAGCACCGACTGTGGGCGGGGAACAGATACGCAGTATTTT. This gives the protein CASTDCGRGTDTQYF.

This chain joins TRBV5-6 and TRBJ1-1; D not resolved. Looked up from germline, CDR1 is SGHDT and CDR2 is YYEEEE. The germline V and J ends were trimmed by 2 bases and 1 base, with 9 bases remaining between them. This CDR3 is 14 amino acids long. In DNA, the CDR3 is TGTGCCAGCAGCTTAGGGTGGGCGAACACTGAAGCTTTCTTT. Its translation: CASSLGWANTEAFF.

The chain combines TRBV28 with TRBJ1-5; D is unclear. Deletions cut 5 bases from V and 4 bases from J, with 15 bases between. The germline V gene has CDR1 MDHEN and CDR2 SYDVKM. The CDR3 has 15 residues. The CDR3 here is CASSQTTLGNQPQHF. For the CDR3, the DNA is TGTGCCAGCAGTCAAACGACACTCGGGAATCAGCCCCAGCATTTT.

The J gene is TRBJ1-1, the V gene TRBV2; D not certain. Per the germline V gene, CDR1 is SNHLY and CDR2 is FYNNEI. Trimming took off 3 bases at V and 12 bases at J, with 20 bases between the two ends. There are 14 residues in the CDR3. In nucleotides, the CDR3 is TGTGCCAGCAGTGACCCCCGGGCCCCTGTGGTAACTTTCTTT. Translated, it gives CASSDPRAPVVTFF.

This clone has just one count. The rearrangement uses TRBV5-8 and TRBJ1-2; possibly TRBD1 for D (5 bases). V was trimmed by 4 bases and J by 6 bases, leaving 16 bases between them. CDR3 length: 14 amino acids. Per the germline V gene, CDR1 is SGHTS and CDR2 is YDEGEE. The CDR3 loop is CASSGGTAVHGYTF. The CDR3 DNA reads as TGTGCCAGCAGCGGAGGGACCGCCGTGCATGGCTACACCTTC.

V and J are TRBV3-1 (or the pseudogene TRBV3-2) and TRBJ2-2, with TRBD2 matching over 8 bases. Germline CDR1 and CDR2: LGHDT and YNNKEL (reference sequence). The CDR3 is made up of 16 amino acids. The V segment lost 3 bases and the J segment 3 bases; nucleotides outside the gene matches: 6. The CDR3 is CASSHQRGRDTGELFF. The CDR3 coding sequence is TGTGCCAGCAGCCACCAGCGGGGGAGGGACACCGGGGAGCTGTTTTTT.

J is TRBJ2-7 and V is TRBV6-6; a weak D match, TRBD2 (6 bases). V was cut by 2 bases and J by 4 bases, with 12 bases left in between. The CDR3 is 14 amino acids. The germline V gene has CDR1 MNHNY and CDR2 SVGAGI (reference sequence). CDR3 residues: CASSYRAGLYEQYF. CDR3 nucleotides: TGTGCCAGCAGTTACCGGGCGGGACTTTACGAGCAGTACTTC.

This chain connects TRBV2 to TRBJ2-7; D is ambiguous. The CDR3 contains 12 residues. With 2 bases removed from V and 6 bases from J, the gap between germline ends came to 8 bases. Germline V gives CDR1 SNHLY, CDR2 FYNNEI. The CDR3 nucleotides are TGTGCCAGCAGTGAACAGCAGGTCGAGCAGTACTTC. Translated, it gives CASSEQQVEQYF.

The chain recombines TRBV11-2 with TRBJ2-5; TRBD2 matches at 12 bases. Germline CDR1 SGHAT, CDR2 FQNNGV. The J segment lost 5 bases and the V segment lost 4 bases, leaving 8 bases of the junction unmatched. The CDR3 runs to 16 residues. The CDR3 protein is CASSSPSGGARETQYF. CDR3 nucleotides: TGTGCCAGCAGCTCGCCTAGCGGGGGGGCTCGGGAGACCCAGTACTTC. The full variable domain, in which reference TRBV11-2 and TRBJ2-5 provide the parts outside the CDR3, is EAGVAQSPRYKIIEKRQSVAFWCNPISGHATLYWYQQILGQGPKLLIQFQNNGVVDDSQLPKDRFSAERLKGVDSTLKIQPAKLEDSAVYLCASSSPSGGARETQYFGPGTRLLVL.

CDR3 bases: TGTGCCAGCAGTTTACCCGCAGCCGCCCCACCCCTCCACTTT. It is translated as CASSLPAAAPPLHF. V gene TRBV28 combines with J gene TRBJ1-6; D is undetermined. There are 14 residues in the CDR3. The germline V gene has CDR1 MDHEN and CDR2 SYDVKM. Trimming stripped 2 bases from V and 11 bases from J, with 13 bases between. Full variable domain (outside the CDR3, taken from reference TRBV28 and TRBJ1-6): DVKVTQSSRYLVKRTGEKVFLECVQDMDHENMFWYRQDPGLGLRLIYFSYDVKMKEKGDIPEGYSVSREKKERFSLILESASTNQTSMYLCASSLPAAAPPLHFGNGTRLTVT.

The J gene is TRBJ2-1, the V gene TRBV16; 7 bases map to TRBD1. The CDR3 covers 16 residues. Germline V gene sequence: CDR1 KGHSY, CDR2 FQNENV. The J segment lost 7 bases and the V segment lost 0 bases, leaving 9 bases of the junction unmatched. The CDR3 DNA sequence: TGTGCCAGCAGCCAATCGACAGGGATCGTGGAAAATGAGCAGTTCTTC. This codes for CASSQSTGIVENEQFF.

This chain connects TRBV19 to TRBJ1-3, with 8 bases identical to TRBD1. This CDR3 comprises 18 residues. The germline V gene has CDR1 LNHDA and CDR2 SQIVND (reference sequence). J gave up 0 bases and V 6 bases, and 13 bases lay outside the gene matches. The CDR3: CASSGQGRLITSGNTIYF. DNA of the CDR3: TGTGCCAGTAGCGGACAGGGAAGACTAATAACCTCTGGAAACACCATATATTTT.

The chain couples TRBV4-3 to TRBJ1-4; tentatively, D is TRBD1 (6 bases). The V gene lost 4 bases and the J gene lost 0 bases, with 24 bases spanning the gap. The CDR3 contains 20 residues. Per the germline V gene, CDR1 is LGHNA and CDR2 is YSLEER. CDR3 protein: CASSRTRDRSIAPTNEKLFF. CDR3 coding DNA: TGCGCCAGCAGCCGAACACGAGACAGGAGCATAGCCCCAACTAATGAAAAACTGTTTTTT.

The genes are TRBV5-8 and TRBJ2-4, with D perhaps matching TRBD2 (6 bases). V shed 1 base and J shed 3 bases, with 11 bases lying between them. The germline CDR1 and CDR2 sequences are SGHTS and YDEGEE. The length of the CDR3 is 15 residues. CDR3 nucleotides: TGTGCCAGCAGCTTGTTGGGACTTCTCAAAAACATTCAGTACTTC. This translates into CASSLLGLLKNIQYF.

This chain joins TRBV5-1 and TRBJ2-7; 8 nucleotides match TRBD1. Germline V gene data show CDR1 as SGHRS and CDR2 as YFSETQ. V dropped 0 bases and J dropped 2; count of bases not matched to a gene: 1. CDR3 length: 14 amino acids. CDR3 nucleotide sequence: TGCGCCAGCAGCTTGGGACAGGGGCCCTACGAGCAGTACTTC. Translating it yields CASSLGQGPYEQYF. The whole variable domain, filled in from reference TRBV5-1 and TRBJ2-7, reads KAGVTQTPRYLIKTRGQQVTLSCSPISGHRSVSWYQQTPGQGLQFLFEYFSETQRNKGNFPGRFSGRQFSNSRSEMNVSTLELGDSALYLCASSLGQGPYEQYFGPGTRLTVT.